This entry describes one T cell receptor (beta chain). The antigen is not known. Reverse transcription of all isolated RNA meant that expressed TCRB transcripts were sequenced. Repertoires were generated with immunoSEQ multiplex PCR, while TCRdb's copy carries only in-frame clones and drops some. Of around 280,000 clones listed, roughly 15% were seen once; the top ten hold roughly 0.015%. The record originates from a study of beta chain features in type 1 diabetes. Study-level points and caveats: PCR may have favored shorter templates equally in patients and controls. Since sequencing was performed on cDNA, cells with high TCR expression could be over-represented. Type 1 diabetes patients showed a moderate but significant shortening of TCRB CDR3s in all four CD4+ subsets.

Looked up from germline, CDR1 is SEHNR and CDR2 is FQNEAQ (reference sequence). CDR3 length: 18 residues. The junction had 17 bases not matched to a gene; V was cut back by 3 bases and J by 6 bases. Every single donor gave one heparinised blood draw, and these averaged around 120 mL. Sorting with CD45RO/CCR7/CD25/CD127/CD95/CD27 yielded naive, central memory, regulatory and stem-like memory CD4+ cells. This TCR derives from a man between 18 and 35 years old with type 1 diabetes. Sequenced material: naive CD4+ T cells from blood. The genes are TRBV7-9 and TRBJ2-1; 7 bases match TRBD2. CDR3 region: CASSFKQTAGDMGNEQFF. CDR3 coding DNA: TGTGCCAGCAGCTTTAAACAAACGGCGGGAGATATGGGCAATGAGCAGTTCTTC.